Here is one TCR beta chain with its context. These data are taken from a study of shared clonotypes between healthy human individuals. It was CD45RO-negative cells, positively selected for CCR7, that made up naive CD8 cells, with terminally differentiated effector memory CD45RA+ cells excluded. Only in-frame clones appear in the TCRdb table, and some are missing; sequencing was by immunoSEQ multiplex PCR. Of about 2 million clones listed, roughly 95% are singletons. Losses at the gene ends were 0 bases for V and 3 bases for J; bases not matched to a gene: 6. Germline loops: CDR1 SGDLS, CDR2 YYNGEE. This CDR3 region has 16 residues.

The sequence was obtained from a man aged 18 to 30 in good health. Sequenced sample: naive CD8+ T cells sorted from blood. The J gene is TRBJ2-7, the V gene TRBV9, with 10 bases aligning to TRBD2. In DNA form, the CDR3 reads TGTGCCAGCAGCGTAGGGTCTAGCGGGAGTATCTACGAGCAGTACTTC. Translation gives CASSVGSSGSIYEQYF. The variable domain in full, completed from reference TRBV9 and TRBJ2-7, reads DSGVTQTPKHLITATGQRVTLRCSPRSGDLSVYWYQQSLDQGLQFLIQYYNGEERAKGNILERFSAQQFPDLHSELNLSSLELGDSALYFCASSVGSSGSIYEQYFGPGTRLTVT.